The next 2 T cell receptor beta chains were all read from a single sample in a study of blood T cell repertoires in COVID-19. TCRdb's copy holds only in-frame clones and misses some; the assay was immunoSEQ multiplex PCR. The sample contains almost 95,000 clones, about 80% of which appear only once. The sequencing input was peripheral blood. The source of these receptors is a man between 60 and 70 years old with acute or convalescent COVID-19.

The chain carries TRBV7-2 and TRBJ2-7; the match to TRBD1 covers 8 bases. Trimming took 3 bases from V and 0 from J; bases not matched to a gene: 1. Germline-derived CDR1 and CDR2 are SGHTA and FQGNSA. The CDR3 extends over 14 amino acids. The CDR3 loop is CASSLGQASYEQYF. The DNA for the CDR3 is TGTGCCAGCAGCTTGGGACAGGCCTCCTACGAGCAGTACTTC. Using reference TRBV7-2 and TRBJ2-7 for the parts outside the CDR3, the full variable domain is GAGVSQSPSNKVTEKGKDVELRCDPISGHTALYWYRQSLGQGLEFLIYFQGNSAPDKSGLPSDRFSAERTGGSVSTLTIQRTQQEDSAVYLCASSLGQASYEQYFGPGTRLTVT.

In its sample, this clone was seen once. The junction departs from germline at one end; a sequencing error may be responsible. This rearrangement joins TRBV23-1 to TRBJ2-7; D may be TRBD2 (6 bases). TRBV23-1 is recorded as an ORF, its role being uncertain. The CDR3 totals 11 residues. The CDR3 region is CASIPRRVRDF. CDR3 nucleotide sequence: TGCGCCAGCATCCCACGGAGGGTAAGGGACTTC.